Here is one T cell receptor (beta chain) with its context. Its antigen is still unknown. This CDR3 is built from 15 residues. Germline values: CDR1 SGHVS, CDR2 FNYEAQ. The germline V and J ends were trimmed by 3 bases and 7 bases, with 16 bases remaining between them. Multiplex touch-down PCR with TRB-A/B primers amplified rearranged V-D-J TRB sequences. TCRdb reanalysed the multiplex PCR reads using MiXCR and keeps one entry per CDR3 protein. The repertoire consists of roughly 4,000 distinct CDR3 sequences, with roughly 36% occurring once and the leading ten covering approximately 3.7%. TCR beta rearrangements were amplified from peripheral blood genomic DNA. The data were obtained in a study of T cell repertoires in aging, cancer and after chemotherapy. Study-level information: Approximately 10 million TCR reads were in the whole dataset.

Study-wide points: The repertoire data cannot show anything about immunological memory following chemotherapy.

This receptor was taken from a human donor with a blood cancer. The sample was blood. J is TRBJ2-1 and V is TRBV7-6, with D unclear. The CDR3: CASSFASGNGNEQFF. CDR3 coding DNA: TGTGCCAGCAGCTTTGCTAGTGGGAATGGGAATGAGCAGTTCTTC. Drawing the rest from reference TRBV7-6 and TRBJ2-1, the complete variable domain is GAGVSQSPRYKVTKRGQDVALRCDPISGHVSLYWYRQALGQGPEFLTYFNYEAQQDKSGLPNDRFSAERPEGSISTLTIQRTEQRDSAMYRCASSFASGNGNEQFFGPGTRLTVL.